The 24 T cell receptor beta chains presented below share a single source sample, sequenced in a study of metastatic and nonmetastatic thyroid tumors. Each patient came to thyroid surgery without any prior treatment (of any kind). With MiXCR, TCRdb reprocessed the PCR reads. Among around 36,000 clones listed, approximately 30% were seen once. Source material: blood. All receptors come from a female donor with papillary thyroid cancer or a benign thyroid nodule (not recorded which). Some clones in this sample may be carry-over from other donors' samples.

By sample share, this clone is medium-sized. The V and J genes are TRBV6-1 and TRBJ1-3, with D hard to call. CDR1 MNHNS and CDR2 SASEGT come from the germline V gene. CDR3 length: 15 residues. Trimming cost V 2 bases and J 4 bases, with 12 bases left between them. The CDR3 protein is CASSETVLKGNTIYF. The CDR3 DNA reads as TGTGCCAGCAGTGAAACGGTCCTAAAGGGAAACACCATATATTTT.

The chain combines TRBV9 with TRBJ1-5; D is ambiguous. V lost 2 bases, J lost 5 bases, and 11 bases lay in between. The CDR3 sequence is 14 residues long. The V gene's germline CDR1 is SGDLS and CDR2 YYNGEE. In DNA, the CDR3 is TGTGCCAGCAGCGTGGGGTTTACAGATCAGCCCCAGCATTTT. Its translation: CASSVGFTDQPQHF.

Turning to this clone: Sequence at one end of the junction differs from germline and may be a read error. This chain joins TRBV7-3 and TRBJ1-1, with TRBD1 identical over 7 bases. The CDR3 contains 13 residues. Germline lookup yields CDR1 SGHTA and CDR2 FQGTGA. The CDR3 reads CASIPGGNAEAFF. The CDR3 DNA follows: TGTGCCAGCATCCCAGGGGGGAACGCTGAAGCTTTCTTT.

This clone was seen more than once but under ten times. CDR3 loop: CASSPDDPYGYTF. The CDR3 DNA reads TGTGCCAGCAGCCCCGACGACCCTTATGGCTACACCTTC. The chain couples TRBV11-2 to TRBJ1-2; D gene ambiguous. This CDR3 is 13 amino acids long. Looked up from germline, CDR1 is SGHAT and CDR2 is FQNNGV. V was trimmed by 5 bases and J by 5 bases, leaving 12 bases between them.

The CDR3 DNA sequence: TGCGCCAGCAGCCTTCAGGGCACTTCCTACGAGCAGTACTTC. This sequence encodes CASSLQGTSYEQYF. The rearrangement links TRBV5-1 to TRBJ2-7, with a weak D call TRBD1 (5 bases). V lost 4 bases and J lost 1, with 12 bases in between. Germline assignment: CDR1 SGHRS and CDR2 YFSETQ. This CDR3 has 14 residues.

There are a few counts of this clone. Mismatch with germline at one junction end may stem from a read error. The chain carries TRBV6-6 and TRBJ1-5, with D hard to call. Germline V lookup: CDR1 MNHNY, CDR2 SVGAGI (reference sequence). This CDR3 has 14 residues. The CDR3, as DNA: TGTGCCAGCAGTTACGGAGTTACCAATCATCCCCAGCATTTT. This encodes CASSYGVTNHPQHF.

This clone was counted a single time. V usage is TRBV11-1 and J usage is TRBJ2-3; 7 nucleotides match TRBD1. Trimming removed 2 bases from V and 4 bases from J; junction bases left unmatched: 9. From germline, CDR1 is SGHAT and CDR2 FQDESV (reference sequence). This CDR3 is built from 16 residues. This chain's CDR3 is CASSLSRLGGPDTQYF. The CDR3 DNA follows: TGTGCCAGCAGCTTATCCCGGCTAGGGGGCCCAGATACGCAGTATTTT.

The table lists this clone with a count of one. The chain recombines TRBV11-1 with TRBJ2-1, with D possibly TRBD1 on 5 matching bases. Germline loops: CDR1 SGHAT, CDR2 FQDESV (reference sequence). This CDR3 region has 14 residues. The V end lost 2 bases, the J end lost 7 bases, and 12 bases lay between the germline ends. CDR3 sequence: CASSLNPGRNEQFF. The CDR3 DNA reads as TGTGCCAGCAGCTTAAACCCAGGGCGGAATGAGCAGTTCTTC. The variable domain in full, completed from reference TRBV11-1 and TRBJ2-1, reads EAEVAQSPRYKITEKSQAVAFWCDPISGHATLYWYRQILGQGPELLVQFQDESVVDDSQLPKDRFSAERLKGVDSTLKIQPAELGDSAMYLCASSLNPGRNEQFFGPGTRLTVL.

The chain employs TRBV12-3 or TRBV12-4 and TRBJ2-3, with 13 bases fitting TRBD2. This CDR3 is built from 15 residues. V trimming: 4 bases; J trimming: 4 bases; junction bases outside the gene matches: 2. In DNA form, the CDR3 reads TGTGCCAGCAGTTCCGGGACTAGCGGGGCAGATACGCAGTATTTT. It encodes CASSSGTSGADTQYF.

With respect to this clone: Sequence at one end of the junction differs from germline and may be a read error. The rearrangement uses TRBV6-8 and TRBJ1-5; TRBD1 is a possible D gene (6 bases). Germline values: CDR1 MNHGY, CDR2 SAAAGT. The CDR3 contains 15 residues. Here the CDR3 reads CASSRSQGSNQPQHF. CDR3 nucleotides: TGTGCCAGCAGTCGGTCACAGGGAAGCAATCAGCCCCAGCATTTC.

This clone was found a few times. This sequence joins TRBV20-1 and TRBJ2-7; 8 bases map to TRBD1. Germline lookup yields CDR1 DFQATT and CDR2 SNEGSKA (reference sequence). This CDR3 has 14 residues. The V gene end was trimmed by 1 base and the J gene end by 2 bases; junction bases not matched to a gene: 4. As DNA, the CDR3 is TGCAGTGCTAGAGCAGACAGGGGCGCCTACGAGCAGTACTTC. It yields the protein CSARADRGAYEQYF.

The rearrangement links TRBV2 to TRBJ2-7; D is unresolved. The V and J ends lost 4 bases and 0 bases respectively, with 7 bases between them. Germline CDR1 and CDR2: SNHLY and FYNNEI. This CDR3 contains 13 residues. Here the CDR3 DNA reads TGTGCCAGCAGTGTAGCCGGCTCCTACGAGCAGTACTTC. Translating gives CASSVAGSYEQYF.

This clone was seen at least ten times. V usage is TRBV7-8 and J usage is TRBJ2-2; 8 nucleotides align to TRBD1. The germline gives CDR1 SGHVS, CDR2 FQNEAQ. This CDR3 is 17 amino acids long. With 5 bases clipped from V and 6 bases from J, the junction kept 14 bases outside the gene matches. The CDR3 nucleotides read TGTGCCAGCAGCCACCGTTCATGGACAGGGCGGGCCGGGGAGCTGTTTTTT. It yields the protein CASSHRSWTGRAGELFF.

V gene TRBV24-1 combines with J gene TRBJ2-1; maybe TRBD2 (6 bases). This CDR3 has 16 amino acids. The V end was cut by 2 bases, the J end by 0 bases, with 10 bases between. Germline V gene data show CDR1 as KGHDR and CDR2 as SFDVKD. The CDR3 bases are TGTGCCACCAGTGATTCGGACGGGAGCTCCTACAATGAGCAGTTCTTC. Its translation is CATSDSDGSSYNEQFF.

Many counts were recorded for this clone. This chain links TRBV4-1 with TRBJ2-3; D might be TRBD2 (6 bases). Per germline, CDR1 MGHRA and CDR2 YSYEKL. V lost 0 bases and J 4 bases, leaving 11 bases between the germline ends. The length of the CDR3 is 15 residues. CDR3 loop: CASSQERGVSDTQYF. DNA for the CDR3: TGCGCCAGCAGCCAAGAGCGGGGAGTTTCAGATACGCAGTATTTT.

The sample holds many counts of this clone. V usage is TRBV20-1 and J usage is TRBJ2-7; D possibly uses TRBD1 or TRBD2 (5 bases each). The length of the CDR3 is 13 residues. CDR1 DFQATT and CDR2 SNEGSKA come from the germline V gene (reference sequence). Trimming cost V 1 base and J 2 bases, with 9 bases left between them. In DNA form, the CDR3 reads TGCAGTGCTAGAGGACGGGACCCCTACGAGCAGTACTTC. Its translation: CSARGRDPYEQYF.

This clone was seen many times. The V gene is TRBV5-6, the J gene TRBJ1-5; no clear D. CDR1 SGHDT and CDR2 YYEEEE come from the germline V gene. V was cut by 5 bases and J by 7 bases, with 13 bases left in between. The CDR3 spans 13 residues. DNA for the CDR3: TGTGCCAGCAGGCCGACTCTCGTCCAGCCCCAGCATTTT. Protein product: CASRPTLVQPQHF.

The CDR3 nucleotides read TGCGCCAGCAGCTTGGGGGGGCAGACTCTTAGGGGCTACACCTTC. Translation: CASSLGGQTLRGYTF. This chain uses TRBV5-1 with TRBJ1-2; D is perhaps TRBD1 (6 bases). V was clipped by 0 bases and J by 8 bases, with 17 bases between them. Germline V lookup: CDR1 SGHRS, CDR2 YFSETQ. This CDR3 has 15 amino acids.

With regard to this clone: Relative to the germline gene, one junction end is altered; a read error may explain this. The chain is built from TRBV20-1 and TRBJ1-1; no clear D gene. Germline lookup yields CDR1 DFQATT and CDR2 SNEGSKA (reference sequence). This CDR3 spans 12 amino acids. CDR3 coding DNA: TGCAGTGCTAGTCCGGGTGTCAGTGAAGATTTCTTT. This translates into CSASPGVSEDFF.

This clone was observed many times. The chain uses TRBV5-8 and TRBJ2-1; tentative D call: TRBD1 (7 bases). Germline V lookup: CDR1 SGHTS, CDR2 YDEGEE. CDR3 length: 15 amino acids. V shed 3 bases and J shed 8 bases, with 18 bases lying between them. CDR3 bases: TGTGCCAGCAGCTGGGGACAGACGGAGGGGGATGAGCAGTTCTTC. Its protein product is CASSWGQTEGDEQFF. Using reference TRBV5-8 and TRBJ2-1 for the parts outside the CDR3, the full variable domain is EAGVTQSPTHLIKTRGQQATLRCSPISGHTSVYWYQQALGLGLQFLLWYDEGEERNRGNFPPRFSGRQFPNYSSELNVNALELEDSALYLCASSWGQTEGDEQFFGPGTRLTVL.

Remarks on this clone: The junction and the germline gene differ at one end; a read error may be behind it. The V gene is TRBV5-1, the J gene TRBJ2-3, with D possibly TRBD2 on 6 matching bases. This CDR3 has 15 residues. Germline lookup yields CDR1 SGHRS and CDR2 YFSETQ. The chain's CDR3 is CASSPRVLAGDTPYF. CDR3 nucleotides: TGCGCCAGCAGCCCGCGGGTACTAGCTGGAGATACGCCGTATTTT. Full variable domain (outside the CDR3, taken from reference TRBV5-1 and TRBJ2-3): KAGVTQTPRYLIKTRGQQVTLSCSPISGHRSVSWYQQTPGQGLQFLFEYFSETQRNKGNFPGRFSGRQFSNSRSEMNVSTLELGDSALYLCASSPRVLAGDTPYFGPGTRLTVL.

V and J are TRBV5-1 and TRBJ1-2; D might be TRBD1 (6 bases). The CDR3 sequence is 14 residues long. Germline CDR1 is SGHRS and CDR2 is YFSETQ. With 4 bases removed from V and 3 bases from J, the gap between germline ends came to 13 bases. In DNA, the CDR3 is TGCGCCAGCAGCACGGGGGGCTCATACTATGGCTACACCTTC. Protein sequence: CASSTGGSYYGYTF.

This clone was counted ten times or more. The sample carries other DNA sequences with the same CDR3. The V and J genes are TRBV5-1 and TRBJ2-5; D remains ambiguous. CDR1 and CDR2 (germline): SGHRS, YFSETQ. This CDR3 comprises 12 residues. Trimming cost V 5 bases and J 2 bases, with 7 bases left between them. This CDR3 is CASSRGQETQYF. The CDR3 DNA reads TGCGCCAGCAGTAGAGGTCAAGAGACCCAGTACTTC.

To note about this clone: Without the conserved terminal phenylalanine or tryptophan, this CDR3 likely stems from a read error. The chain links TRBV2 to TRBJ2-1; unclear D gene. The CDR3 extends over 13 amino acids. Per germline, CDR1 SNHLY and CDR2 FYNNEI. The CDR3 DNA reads TGTGCCAGCAGTGACGGGTCCTCCAATGAGCAGTTCGTC. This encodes CASSDGSSNEQFV.